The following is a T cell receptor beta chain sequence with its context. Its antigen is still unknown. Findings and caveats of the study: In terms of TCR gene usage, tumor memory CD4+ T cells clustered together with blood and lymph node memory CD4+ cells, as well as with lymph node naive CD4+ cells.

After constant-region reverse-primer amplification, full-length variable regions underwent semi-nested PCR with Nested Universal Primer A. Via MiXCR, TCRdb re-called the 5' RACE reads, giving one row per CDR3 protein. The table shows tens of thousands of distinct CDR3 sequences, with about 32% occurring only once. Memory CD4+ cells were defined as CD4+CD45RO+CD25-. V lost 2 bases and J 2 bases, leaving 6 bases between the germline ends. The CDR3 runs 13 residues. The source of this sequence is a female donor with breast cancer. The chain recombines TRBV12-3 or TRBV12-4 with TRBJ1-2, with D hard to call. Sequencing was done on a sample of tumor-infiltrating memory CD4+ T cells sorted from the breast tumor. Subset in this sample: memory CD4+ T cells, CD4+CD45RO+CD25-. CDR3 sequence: CASSLSKNYGYTF. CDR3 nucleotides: TGTGCCAGCAGTTTAAGTAAGAACTATGGCTACACCTTC.